This TCR beta chain stems from a study of blood T cell repertoires in COVID-19. Study-wide background: The study drew acute and convalescent COVID-19 samples from the United States, Italy and Spain. T cells, B-cell-depleted T cells, or PBMCs supplied cDNA or gDNA.

Germline CDR1 is DFQATT and CDR2 is SNEGSKA (reference sequence). This CDR3 has 14 amino acids. V lost 3 bases to trimming and J lost 0 bases, with 11 bases between them. In the source study's methods: Nucleated cell number was recorded as an estimate derived from reference gene primer amplification. This table comes from immunoSEQ multiplex PCR, and its TCRdb copy is limited to in-frame clones, with some not included. V and J calls and clone size are given by that table; D and trimming were obtained from the DNA. Of about 82,000 clones in the sample, approximately 81% were seen once. The TCR was taken from a man aged 80 or over with acute or convalescent COVID-19. Material: peripheral blood. The rearrangement joins TRBV20-1 to TRBJ1-1; possible D gene TRBD1, 5 bases. CDR3 bases: TGCAGTGCTAGTCCCTCGGGGGTGAACACTGAAGCTTTCTTT. Amino acids: CSASPSGVNTEAFF.